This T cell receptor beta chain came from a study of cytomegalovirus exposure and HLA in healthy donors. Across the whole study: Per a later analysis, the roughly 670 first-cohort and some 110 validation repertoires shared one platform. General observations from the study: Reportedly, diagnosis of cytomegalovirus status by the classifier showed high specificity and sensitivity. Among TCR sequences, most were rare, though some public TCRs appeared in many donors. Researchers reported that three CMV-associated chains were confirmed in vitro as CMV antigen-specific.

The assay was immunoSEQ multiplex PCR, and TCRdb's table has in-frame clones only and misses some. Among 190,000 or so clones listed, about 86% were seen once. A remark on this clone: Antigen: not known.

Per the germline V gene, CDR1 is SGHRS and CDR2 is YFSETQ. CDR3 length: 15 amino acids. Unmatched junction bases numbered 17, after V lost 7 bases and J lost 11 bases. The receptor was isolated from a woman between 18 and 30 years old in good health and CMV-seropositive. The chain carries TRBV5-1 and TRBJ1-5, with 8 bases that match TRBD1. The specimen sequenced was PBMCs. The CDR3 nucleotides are TGCGCCAGCCCCCCTGCTCAGGGGGCACCATTAGCCCAGCATTTT. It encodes CASPPAQGAPLAQHF.